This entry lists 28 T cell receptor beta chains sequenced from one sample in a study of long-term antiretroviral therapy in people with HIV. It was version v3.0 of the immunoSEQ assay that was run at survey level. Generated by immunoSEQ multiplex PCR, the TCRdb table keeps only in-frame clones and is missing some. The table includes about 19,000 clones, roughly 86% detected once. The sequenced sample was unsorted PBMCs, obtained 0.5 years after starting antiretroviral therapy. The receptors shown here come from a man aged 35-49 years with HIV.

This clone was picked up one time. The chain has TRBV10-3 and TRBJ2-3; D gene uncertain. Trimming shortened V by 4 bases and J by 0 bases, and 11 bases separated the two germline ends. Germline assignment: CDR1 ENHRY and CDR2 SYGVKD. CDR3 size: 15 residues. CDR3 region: CAISVGSASTDTQYF. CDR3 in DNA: TGTGCCATCAGTGTAGGCAGCGCGAGCACAGATACGCAGTATTTT.

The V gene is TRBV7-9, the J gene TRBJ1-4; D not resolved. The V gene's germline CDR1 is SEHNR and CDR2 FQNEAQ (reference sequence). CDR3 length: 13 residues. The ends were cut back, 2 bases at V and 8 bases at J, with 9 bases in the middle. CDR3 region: CASSLSGVEKLFF. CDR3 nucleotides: TGTGCCAGCAGCTTATCCGGGGTCGAAAAACTGTTTTTT.

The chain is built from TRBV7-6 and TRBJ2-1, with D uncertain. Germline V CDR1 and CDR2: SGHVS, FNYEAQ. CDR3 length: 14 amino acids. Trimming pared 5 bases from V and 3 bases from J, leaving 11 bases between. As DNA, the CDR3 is TGTGCCAGCAGCCAGAGGACGGGCTACAATGAGCAGTTCTTC. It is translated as CASSQRTGYNEQFF.

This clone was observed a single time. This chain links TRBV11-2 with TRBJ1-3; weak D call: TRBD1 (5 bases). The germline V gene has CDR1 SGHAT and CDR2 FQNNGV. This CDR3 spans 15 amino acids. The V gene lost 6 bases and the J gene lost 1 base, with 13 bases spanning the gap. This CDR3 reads CASRAVWGSGNTIYF. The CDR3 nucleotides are TGTGCCAGCAGGGCAGTTTGGGGGTCTGGAAACACCATATATTTT.

CDR3 bases: TGCAGTGCTACTGCAGATACGCAGTATTTT. It translates to CSATADTQYF. The rearrangement links TRBV20-1 to TRBJ2-3; D not resolved. The CDR3 is 10 amino acids. Germline CDR1 and CDR2: DFQATT and SNEGSKA (reference sequence). V was clipped by 4 bases and J by 4 bases, with 3 bases between them.

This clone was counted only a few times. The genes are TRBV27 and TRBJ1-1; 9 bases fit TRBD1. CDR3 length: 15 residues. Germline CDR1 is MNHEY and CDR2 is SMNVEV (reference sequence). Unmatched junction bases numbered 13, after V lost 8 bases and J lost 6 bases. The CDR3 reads CASGTGTGKVAEAFF. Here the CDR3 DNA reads TGTGCCAGCGGGACCGGGACAGGGAAGGTGGCTGAAGCTTTCTTT.

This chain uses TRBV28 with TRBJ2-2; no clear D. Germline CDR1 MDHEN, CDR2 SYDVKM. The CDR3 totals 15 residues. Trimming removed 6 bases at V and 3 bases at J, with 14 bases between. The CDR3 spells CASSPRFRYTGELFF. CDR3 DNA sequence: TGTGCCAGCAGCCCACGGTTTCGTTACACCGGGGAGCTGTTTTTT.

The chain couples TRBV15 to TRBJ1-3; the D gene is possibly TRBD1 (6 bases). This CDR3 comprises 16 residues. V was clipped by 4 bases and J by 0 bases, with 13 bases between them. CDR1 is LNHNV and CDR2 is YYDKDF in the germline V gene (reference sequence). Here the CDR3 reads CATSKDSGLSGNTIYF. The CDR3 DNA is TGTGCCACCAGCAAGGACAGCGGACTCTCTGGAAACACCATATATTTT.

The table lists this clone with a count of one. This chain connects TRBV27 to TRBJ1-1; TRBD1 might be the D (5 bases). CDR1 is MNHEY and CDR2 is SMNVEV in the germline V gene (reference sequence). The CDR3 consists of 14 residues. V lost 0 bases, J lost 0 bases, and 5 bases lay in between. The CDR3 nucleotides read TGTGCCAGCAGTTTATCGGGGGTGAACACTGAAGCTTTCTTT. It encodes CASSLSGVNTEAFF.

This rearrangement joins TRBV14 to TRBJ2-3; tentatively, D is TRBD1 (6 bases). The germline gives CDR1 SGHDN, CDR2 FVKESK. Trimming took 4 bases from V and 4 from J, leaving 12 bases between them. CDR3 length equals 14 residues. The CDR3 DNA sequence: TGTGCCAGCAGCCGCCTACAGGGAGCAGATACGCAGTATTTT. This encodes CASSRLQGADTQYF.

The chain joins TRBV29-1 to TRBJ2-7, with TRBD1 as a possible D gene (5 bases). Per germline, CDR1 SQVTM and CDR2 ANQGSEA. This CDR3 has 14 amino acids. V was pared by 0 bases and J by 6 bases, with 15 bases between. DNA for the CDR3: TGCAGCGTTGAAGATCTGCAGGGTATCGGCGAGCAGTACTTC. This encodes CSVEDLQGIGEQYF.

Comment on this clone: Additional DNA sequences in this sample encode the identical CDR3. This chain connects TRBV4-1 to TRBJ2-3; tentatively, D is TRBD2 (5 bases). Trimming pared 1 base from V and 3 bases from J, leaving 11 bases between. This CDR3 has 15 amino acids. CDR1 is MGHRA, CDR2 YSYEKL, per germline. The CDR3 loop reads CASSQGGVTTDTQYF. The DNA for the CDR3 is TGCGCCAGCAGCCAAGGGGGAGTAACAACAGATACGCAGTATTTT.

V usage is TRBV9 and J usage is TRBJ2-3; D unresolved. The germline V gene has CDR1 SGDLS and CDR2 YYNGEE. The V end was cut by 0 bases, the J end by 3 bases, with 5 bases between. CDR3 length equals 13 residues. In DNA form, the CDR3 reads TGTGCCAGCAGCGTAGTTAGGACAGATACGCAGTATTTT. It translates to CASSVVRTDTQYF.

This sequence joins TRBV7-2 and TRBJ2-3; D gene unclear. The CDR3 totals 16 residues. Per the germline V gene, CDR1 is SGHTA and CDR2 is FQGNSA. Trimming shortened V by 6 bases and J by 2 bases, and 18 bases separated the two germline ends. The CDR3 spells CASSRETVGLTDTQYF. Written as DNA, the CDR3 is TGTGCCAGCAGTCGAGAAACGGTTGGGCTCACAGATACGCAGTATTTT.

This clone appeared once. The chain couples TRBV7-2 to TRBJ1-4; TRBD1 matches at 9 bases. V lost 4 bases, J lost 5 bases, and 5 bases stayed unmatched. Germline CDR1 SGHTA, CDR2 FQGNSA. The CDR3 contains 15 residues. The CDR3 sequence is CASSWTGTGNEKLFF. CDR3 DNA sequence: TGTGCCAGCAGCTGGACCGGGACAGGGAATGAAAAACTGTTTTTT. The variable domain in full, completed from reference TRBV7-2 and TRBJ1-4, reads GAGVSQSPSNKVTEKGKDVELRCDPISGHTALYWYRQSLGQGLEFLIYFQGNSAPDKSGLPSDRFSAERTGGSVSTLTIQRTQQEDSAVYLCASSWTGTGNEKLFFGSGTQLSVL.

CDR3 sequence: CASSESGITSEAFF. In nucleotides, the CDR3 is TGCGCCAGCAGTGAGTCAGGCATTACCTCTGAAGCTTTCTTT. The rearrangement links TRBV10-2 to TRBJ1-1; D unclear. Germline CDR1 and CDR2: WSHSY and SAAADI. V was trimmed by 0 bases and J by 6 bases, leaving 11 bases between them. The CDR3 spans 14 residues.

The CDR3 loop is CASSLDPGGVPYEQYF. The DNA for the CDR3 is TGCGCCAGCAGCTTGGACCCGGGGGGGGTACCATACGAGCAGTACTTC. This chain links TRBV5-1 with TRBJ2-7; 8 bases fit TRBD2. Germline CDR1 SGHRS, CDR2 YFSETQ. The CDR3 is 16 amino acids. With 0 bases clipped from V and 4 bases from J, the junction kept 9 bases outside the gene matches.

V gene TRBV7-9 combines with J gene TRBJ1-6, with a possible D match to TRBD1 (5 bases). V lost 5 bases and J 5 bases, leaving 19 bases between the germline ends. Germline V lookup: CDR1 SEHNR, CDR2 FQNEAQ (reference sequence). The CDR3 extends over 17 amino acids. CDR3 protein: CASSTGGGNGDNSPLHF. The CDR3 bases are TGTGCCAGCAGCACCGGGGGGGGTAATGGGGATAATTCACCCCTCCACTTT.

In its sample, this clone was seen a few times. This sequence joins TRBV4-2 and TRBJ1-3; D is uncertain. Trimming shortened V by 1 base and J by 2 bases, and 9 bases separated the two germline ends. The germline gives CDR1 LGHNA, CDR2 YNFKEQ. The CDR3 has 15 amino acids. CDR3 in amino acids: CASSQGEITGNTIYF. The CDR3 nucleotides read TGTGCCAGCAGCCAAGGGGAGATTACTGGAAACACCATATATTTT.

CDR3 amino acids: CASSPGTEDTIYF. CDR3 DNA sequence: TGTGCCAGCAGCCCCGGGACGGAGGACACCATATATTTT. This rearrangement joins TRBV6-5 to TRBJ1-3; TRBD1 is a possible D gene (5 bases). This CDR3 contains 13 residues. The ends were cut back, 6 bases at V and 8 bases at J, with 14 bases in the middle. Germline-derived CDR1 and CDR2 are MNHEY and SVGAGI.

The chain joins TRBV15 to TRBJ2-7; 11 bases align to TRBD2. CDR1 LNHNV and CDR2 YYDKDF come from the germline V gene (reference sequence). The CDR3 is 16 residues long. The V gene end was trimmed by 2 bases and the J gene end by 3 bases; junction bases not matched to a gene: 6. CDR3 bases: TGTGCCACCAGCAGATCCCGACTAGCGGGAAACTACGAGCAGTACTTC. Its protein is CATSRSRLAGNYEQYF.

The CDR3 nucleotides are TGCGCCAGCAGCCAAGTGAGTGGGTTTTTCTACGAGCAGTACTTC. Its translation: CASSQVSGFFYEQYF. The rearrangement uses TRBV4-1 and TRBJ2-7; D gene ambiguous. Germline V CDR1 and CDR2: MGHRA, YSYEKL. The germline V and J ends were trimmed by 1 base and 3 bases, with 13 bases remaining between them. CDR3 length: 15 residues.

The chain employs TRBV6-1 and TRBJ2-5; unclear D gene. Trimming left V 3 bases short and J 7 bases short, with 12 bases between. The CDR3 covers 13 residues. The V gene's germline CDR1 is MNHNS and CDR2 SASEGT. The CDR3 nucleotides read TGTGCCAGCAGTGACCCTAGTACCGGGACCCAGTACTTC. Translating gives CASSDPSTGTQYF.

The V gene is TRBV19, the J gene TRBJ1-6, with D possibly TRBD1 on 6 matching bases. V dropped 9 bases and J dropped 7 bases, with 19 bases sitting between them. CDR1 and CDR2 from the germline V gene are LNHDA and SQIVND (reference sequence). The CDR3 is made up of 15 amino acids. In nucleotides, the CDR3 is TGTGCCAGCAACAAGGGGGGGGATCGAAATTCACCCCTCCACTTT. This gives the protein CASNKGGDRNSPLHF.

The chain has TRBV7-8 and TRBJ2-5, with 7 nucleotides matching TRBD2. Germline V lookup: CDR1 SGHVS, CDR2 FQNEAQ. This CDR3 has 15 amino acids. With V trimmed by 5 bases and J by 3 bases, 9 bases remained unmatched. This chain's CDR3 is CASSLLASGKETQYF. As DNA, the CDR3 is TGTGCCAGCAGCCTCCTGGCTAGCGGAAAAGAGACCCAGTACTTC.

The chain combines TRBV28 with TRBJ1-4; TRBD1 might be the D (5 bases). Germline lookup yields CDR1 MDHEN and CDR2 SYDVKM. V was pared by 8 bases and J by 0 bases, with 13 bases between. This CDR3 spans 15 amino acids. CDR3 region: CASGAQDATNEKLFF. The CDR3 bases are TGTGCCAGCGGGGCGCAAGACGCAACTAATGAAAAACTGTTTTTT.

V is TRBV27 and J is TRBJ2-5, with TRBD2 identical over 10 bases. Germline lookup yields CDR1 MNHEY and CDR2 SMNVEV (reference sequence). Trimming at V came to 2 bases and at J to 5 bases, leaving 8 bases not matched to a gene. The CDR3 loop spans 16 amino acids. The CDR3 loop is CASSLGLAGVGETQYF. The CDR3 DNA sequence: TGTGCCAGCAGTTTAGGGCTAGCGGGAGTAGGGGAGACCCAGTACTTC.

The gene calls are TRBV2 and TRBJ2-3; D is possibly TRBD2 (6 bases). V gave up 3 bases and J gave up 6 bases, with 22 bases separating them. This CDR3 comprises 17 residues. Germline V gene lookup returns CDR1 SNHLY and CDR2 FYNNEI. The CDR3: CASSDGTSIGPSDTQYF. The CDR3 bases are TGTGCCAGCAGTGATGGGACTTCAATTGGACCTTCCGATACGCAGTATTTT.